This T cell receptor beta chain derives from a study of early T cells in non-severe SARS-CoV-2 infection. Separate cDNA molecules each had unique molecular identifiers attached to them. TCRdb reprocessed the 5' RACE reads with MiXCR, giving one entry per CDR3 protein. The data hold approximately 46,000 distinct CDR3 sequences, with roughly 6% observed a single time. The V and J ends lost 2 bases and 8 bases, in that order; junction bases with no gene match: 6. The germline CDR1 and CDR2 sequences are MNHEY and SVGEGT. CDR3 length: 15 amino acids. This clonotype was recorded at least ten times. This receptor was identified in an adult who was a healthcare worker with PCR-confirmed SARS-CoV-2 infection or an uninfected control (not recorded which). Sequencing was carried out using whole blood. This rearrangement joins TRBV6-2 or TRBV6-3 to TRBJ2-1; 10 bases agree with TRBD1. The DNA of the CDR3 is TGTGCCAGCAGTTACCGCGGGACAGGGGCGGATGAGCAGTTCTTC. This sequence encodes CASSYRGTGADEQFF.